This T cell receptor beta chain was obtained from a study of OX40 agonist ivuxolimab in advanced cancers. On the study more broadly: Dose-escalation subjects each had hepatocellular carcinoma, melanoma, renal cell or head and neck cancer. Partial responses occurred in three patients (one hepatocellular carcinoma, two cutaneous melanoma). Study results and caveats: At 0.1-3.0 mg/kg, partial responders had clonal expansion among the lowest observed. In CD8+ T cells, expanded clones were on average more numerous than in CD4+.

The method was immunoSEQ multiplex PCR; TCRdb's version includes in-frame clones alone and lacks a portion of them. The sample has some 33,000 clones, more than 80% seen once. V gave up 3 bases and J gave up 1 base, with 12 bases separating them. This CDR3 is 15 amino acids long. Germline CDR1 reads ENHRY; CDR2 reads SYGVKD. With regard to this clone: Its antigen is not identified.

This TCR was sampled from an adult with an advanced solid tumor such as melanoma, head and neck, liver or kidney cancer. Sample: CD4+ or CD8+ T cells sorted from blood, taken in a trial of the OX40 agonist ivuxolimab. This sequence joins TRBV10-3 and TRBJ1-1; D might be TRBD1 (6 bases). The CDR3: CAISDWGTPNTEAFF. CDR3 nucleotide sequence: TGTGCCATCAGTGATTGGGGGACACCGAACACTGAAGCTTTCTTT.